This T cell receptor (beta chain) is drawn from a study of T cell repertoires in cytomegalovirus infection. Worth noting for this clonotype: A much larger clone lies a single base off, so this may be a read error.

MiXCR, applied by TCRdb to the reads, yields one record per CDR3 protein. The table includes more than 350,000 distinct CDR3 sequences, roughly 30% detected once. The junction had 11 bases not matched to a gene; V was cut back by 7 bases and J by 6 bases. This CDR3 contains 16 residues. Sample: PBMCs. The clonotype originates from a human donor in good health (CMV status not recorded). Some clones in this sample may be carry-over from other donors' samples. V is TRBV12-3 or TRBV12-4 and J is TRBJ2-1; 11 bases are shared with TRBD1. This CDR3 reads CASMNSRGQGVNEQFF. Here the CDR3 DNA reads TGTGCCAGCATGAATTCCCGGGGACAGGGGGTCAATGAGCAGTTCTTC.